The rows below give T cell receptor beta chains drawn from one sample of a study of shared clonotypes between healthy human individuals. The repertoire was sequenced with immunoSEQ multiplex PCR; TCRdb's copy has only in-frame clones and lacks some. This table holds 800,000 to 1,200,000 clones, about 80% found once. The sequenced sample was memory CD4+ T cells from PBMCs. These receptors all stem from a man between 18 and 29 years old in good health. Some clones in this sample may be carry-over from other donors' samples. CDR3s include the opening cysteine and the closing phenylalanine or tryptophan. Each record gives: J gene, CDR3 length, V gene, D gene, clone size, CDR3 protein, CDR3 DNA. A D gene is named only where the DNA matches it firmly. Clone size appears in some rows only: once, few, many, or a class for an expanded clone.

>TRBJ1-2|13|TRBV30|NA|NA
CAWSDGTRPGYTF
TGTGCCTGGAGTGATGGGACAAGGCCTGGCTACACCTTC
>TRBJ2-7|15|TRBV28|TRBD2|NA
CASRPGTSGPYEQYF
TGTGCCAGCAGGCCGGGGACTAGCGGCCCCTACGAGCAGTACTTC
>TRBJ1-4|14|TRBV5-1|NA|NA
CASSLAGTDEKLFF
TGCGCCAGCAGCTTGGCAGGGACGGATGAAAAACTGTTTTTT
>TRBJ1-5|12|TRBV6-1|NA|few
CASKYSNQPQHF
TGTGCCAGCAAATACAGCAATCAGCCCCAGCATTTT
>TRBJ2-2|15|TRBV2|NA|NA
CASNPDTGYTGELFF
TGTGCCAGCAACCCAGACACAGGGTACACCGGGGAGCTGTTTTTT
>TRBJ1-1|11|TRBV30|NA|few
CAWGLDIEAFF
TGTGCCTGGGGTTTGGACATTGAAGCTTTCTTT
>TRBJ2-1|15|TRBV28|TRBD1|NA
CASKTGGASGNEQFF
TGTGCCAGCAAGACAGGGGGCGCCTCGGGAAATGAGCAGTTCTTC
>TRBJ2-5|14|TRBV5-1|NA|NA
CASSLVSDKETQYF
TGCGCCAGCAGCTTGGTCTCAGATAAAGAGACCCAGTACTTC
>TRBJ2-5|14|TRBV29-1|TRBD1|NA
CSVKTGQGGETQYF
TGCAGCGTGAAGACGGGACAGGGAGGGGAGACCCAGTACTTC
>TRBJ1-1|15|TRBV27|NA|NA
CASRYKGLKDTEAFF
TGTGCCAGCAGGTACAAGGGCCTAAAAGACACTGAAGCTTTCTTT
>TRBJ2-7|15|TRBV9|TRBD2|NA
CASSGGLAETYEQYF
TGTGCCAGCAGCGGGGGACTAGCGGAAACCTACGAGCAGTACTTC
>TRBJ1-4|16|TRBV7-2|NA|many
CASSLYFQGSQEKLFF
TGTGCCAGCAGCTTATATTTCCAGGGCAGTCAGGAAAAACTGTTTTTT
>TRBJ2-1|15|TRBV11-2|NA|few
CASSSQRVLYSEQFF
TGTGCCAGCAGCTCCCAGCGGGTCCTGTATAGTGAGCAGTTCTTC
>TRBJ2-7|15|TRBV9|NA|NA
CASSVATQGSYEQYF
TGTGCCAGCAGCGTAGCTACTCAGGGATCCTACGAGCAGTACTTC
>TRBJ1-5|17|TRBV7-9|TRBD1|NA
CASSLVGGRVGNQPQHF
TGTGCCAGCAGCTTAGTAGGGGGCAGGGTTGGTAATCAGCCCCAGCATTTT
>TRBJ1-1|15|TRBV5-8|NA|once
CASSFGYRVYTEAFF
TGTGCCAGCAGCTTCGGTTACAGGGTTTACACTGAAGCTTTCTTT
>TRBJ2-4|11|TRBV5-6|NA|NA
CASSGGGIQYF
TGTGCCAGCAGCGGTGGTGGAATTCAGTACTTC
>TRBJ1-2|12|TRBV18|NA|NA
CASSLQGYGYTF
TGTGCCAGCTCTCTACAGGGATATGGCTACACCTTC
>TRBJ2-5|15|TRBV7-9|TRBD2|NA
CASSPLAGFDETQYF
TGTGCCAGCAGCCCTCTAGCGGGGTTTGATGAGACCCAGTACTTC
>TRBJ2-3|12|TRBV5-1|NA|NA
CASSLGADTQYF
TGCGCCAGCAGCTTGGGAGCAGATACGCAGTATTTT
>TRBJ1-1|15|TRBV9|TRBD1|NA
CASNNGQGADTEAFF
TGTGCCAGCAATAATGGCCAGGGGGCCGACACTGAAGCTTTCTTT
>TRBJ1-2|15|TRBV18|TRBD1|NA
CASSLEGQRAYGYTF
TGTGCCAGCTCACTCGAGGGACAGAGGGCATATGGCTACACCTTC
>TRBJ2-7|13|TRBV9|NA|few
CASSPMGIYEQYF
TGTGCCAGCAGCCCGATGGGTATCTACGAGCAGTACTTC
>TRBJ2-5|16|TRBV11-2|TRBD2|NA
CASSLRLAGGKETQYF
TGTGCCAGCAGCCTAAGACTAGCGGGAGGGAAAGAGACCCAGTACTTC
>TRBJ2-5|12|TRBV29-1|NA|NA
CSVVGIQETQYF
TGCAGCGTTGTGGGTATCCAAGAGACCCAGTACTTC
>TRBJ2-7|16|TRBV27|NA|many
CASKPGHLGDREAQYF
TGTGCCAGCAAACCGGGACACCTGGGCGACCGAGAGGCGCAGTACTTC
>TRBJ1-1|16|TRBV6-6|NA|NA
CASNPDSPRVNTEAFF
TGTGCCAGCAACCCCGACTCCCCTAGGGTGAACACTGAAGCTTTCTTT
>TRBJ2-7|15|TRBV28|NA|NA
CASSSDRDLHYEQYF
TGTGCCAGCAGTTCAGACCGGGACTTACACTACGAGCAGTACTTC
>TRBJ1-5|15|TRBV28|NA|NA
CASRLWQGRNQPQHF
TGTGCCAGCAGACTATGGCAGGGGAGGAATCAGCCCCAGCATTTT
>TRBJ2-4|11|TRBV11-2|NA|NA
CASSLGEVQYF
TGTGCCAGCAGCTTAGGGGAGGTTCAGTACTTC
>TRBJ1-2|15|TRBV28|NA|NA
CASSTPSGTPLGYTF
TGTGCCAGCAGTACCCCCTCGGGGACCCCCTTAGGCTACACCTTC
>TRBJ2-2|13|TRBV7-6|NA|NA
CASSLRGTGELFF
TGTGCCAGCAGCTTACGGGGCACCGGGGAGCTGTTTTTT
>TRBJ2-7|14|TRBV6-1|TRBD2|once
CASSVGTSSYEQYF
TGTGCCAGCAGTGTCGGGACTAGCTCCTACGAGCAGTACTTC
>TRBJ1-4|13|TRBV9|NA|NA
CASSVSENEKLFF
TGTGCCAGCAGCGTATCTGAGAATGAAAAACTGTTTTTT
>TRBJ2-1|14|TRBV5-6|NA|NA
CASSLAAGSDEQFF
TGTGCCAGCAGCTTGGCGGCAGGGAGTGATGAGCAGTTCTTC
>TRBJ2-7|15|TRBV28|NA|NA
CASSILTTDPYEQYF
TGTGCCAGCAGTATTTTGACTACAGATCCCTACGAGCAGTACTTC
>TRBJ1-1|15|TRBV30|TRBD1|few
CAWSVGQGRKTEAFF
TGTGCCTGGAGTGTAGGACAGGGGAGAAAGACTGAAGCTTTCTTT
>TRBJ2-7|16|TRBV28|NA|once
CASSLGAGMGTYEQYF
TGTGCCAGCAGTTTAGGGGCAGGGATGGGGACCTACGAGCAGTACTTC
>TRBJ2-2|14|TRBV5-1|NA|NA
CASSLDLIGRELFF
TGCGCCAGCAGCTTGGATCTTATCGGCCGGGAGCTGTTTTTT
>TRBJ1-1|14|TRBV28|NA|NA
CASSLPLSVTEAFF
TGTGCCAGCAGTTTACCCTTAAGTGTGACTGAAGCTTTCTTT
>TRBJ1-1|15|TRBV21-1|NA|NA
CASSKGRPEGAEAFF
TGTGCCAGCAGCAAAGGGAGGCCCGAAGGCGCTGAAGCTTTCTTT
>TRBJ2-7|11|TRBV28|TRBD1|NA
CASRTGVEQYF
TGTGCCAGCAGGACAGGGGTCGAGCAGTACTTC
>TRBJ2-7|15|TRBV6-5|TRBD2|NA
CASSSTSGSPYEQYF
TGTGCCAGCAGTTCCACTAGCGGGAGTCCCTACGAGCAGTACTTC
>TRBJ2-2|16|TRBV4-2|NA|NA
CASSQVSFWNTGELFF
TGTGCCAGCAGCCAAGTGTCTTTCTGGAACACCGGGGAGCTGTTTTTT
>TRBJ2-2|14|TRBV2|TRBD2|few
CASSQGLRTGELFF
TGTGCCAGCAGTCAGGGACTAAGGACCGGGGAGCTGTTTTTT
>TRBJ1-5|16|TRBV18|NA|NA
CASSPEGGGGNQPQHF
TGTGCCAGCTCACCGGAGGGGGGAGGTGGCAATCAGCCCCAGCATTTT
>TRBJ2-5|10|TRBV2|NA|NA
CASSRQTQYF
TGTGCCAGCAGTAGGCAGACCCAGTACTTC